Described below is a single T cell receptor (beta chain) sequence and its context. Its matching antigen is unknown. These data are taken from a study of T cells expressing NK-cell markers. Study-level information: Sorted CD3+CD56+NKG2C+, CD3+CD56+NKG2C- and CD3+CD56-NKG2C+ T-cell subsets were beta-chain profiled. Just one sequenced donor of eight was HCMV-seronegative, while seven were seropositive.

General observations from the study: No clear determination of HCMV specificity was made for expanded NKG2C+ T cell clones. Of CD8+ T cells, about 1.0-8% belonged to dominant NKG2C+ clonotypes in five to seven donors.

The CDR3 loop spans 15 amino acids. CDR1 is PRHDT, CDR2 FYEKMQ, per germline (reference sequence). TCRdb re-analyzed the 5' RACE reads; it lists each CDR3 protein once, without DNA. This table holds some 190,000 distinct CDR3 sequences. This receptor was obtained from a man aged 18-70 years in good health. The chain is built from TRBV13 and TRBJ1-2; TCRdb's D call of TRBD1 is untestable without DNA. Sequencing input: blood T cells: a sorted CD56 or NKG2C T cell subset, CD4+ or CD8+ T cells, or bulk PBMC T cells (not recorded which). CDR3 region: CASSPDRPFNYGYTF.